These 23 T cell receptor beta chains were sequenced from one sample in a study of T cell repertoires in cytomegalovirus infection (dated by TCRdb to about 2019). TCRdb records Illumina HiSeq 1500 as the sequencer. Through fastp at Q25 and MiXCR, TCRdb rebuilt clones from the public reads, retaining in-frame beta chains. Every distinct CDR3 protein forms one entry, paired with its most common genes and DNA. Across this sample there are under 200,000 distinct CDR3 sequences, with roughly 21% seen only once. Jointly, the top ten make up 25% of the sample. What these receptors recognize is not known. This specimen's treatment or condition label, per the study, means: in vitro stimulation with specific CMV peptide epitopes to enrich CMV-specific T cells. The sample consisted of CD8+ T cells from cultured PBMCs, taken from culture after CMV antigen stimulation. All receptors derive from a human donor in good health (CMV status not recorded). Some clones in this sample may be carry-over from other donors' samples.

This rearrangement joins TRBV11-2 to TRBJ2-7; 10 nucleotides agree with TRBD2. CDR1 is SGHAT, CDR2 FQNNGV, per germline. This CDR3 has 15 amino acids. Trimming cost V 4 bases and J 2 bases; bases outside gene matches: 5. CDR3 sequence (DNA): TGTGCCAGCAGCTCAAGGACTAGCGGAACCTACGAGCAGTACTTC. It specifies CASSSRTSGTYEQYF. Filled out from reference TRBV11-2 and TRBJ2-7, the complete variable domain reads EAGVAQSPRYKIIEKRQSVAFWCNPISGHATLYWYQQILGQGPKLLIQFQNNGVVDDSQLPKDRFSAERLKGVDSTLKIQPAKLEDSAVYLCASSSRTSGTYEQYFGPGTRLTVT.

A few counts support this clonotype. The chain couples TRBV7-9 to TRBJ2-2; D perhaps matches TRBD1 (5 bases). Germline CDR1 SEHNR, CDR2 FQNEAQ (reference sequence). This CDR3 has 13 residues. Trimming removed 5 bases from V and 6 bases from J, with 10 bases in between. CDR3 in DNA: TGTGCCAGCAGCGCCGTAGGGGCCGGGGAGCTGTTTTTT. It specifies CASSAVGAGELFF.

In its sample, this clonotype was seen a few times. V gene TRBV7-6 combines with J gene TRBJ1-5; 7 bases are a match to TRBD1. This CDR3 has 14 amino acids. Trimming cost V 1 base and J 5 bases; bases outside gene matches: 2. Germline V gives CDR1 SGHVS, CDR2 FNYEAQ. CDR3 in DNA: TGTGCCAGCAGCTTAGACAGGGGATATCAGCCCCAGCATTTT. It codes for CASSLDRGYQPQHF. Complete variable domain (other parts from reference TRBV7-6 and TRBJ1-5): GAGVSQSPRYKVTKRGQDVALRCDPISGHVSLYWYRQALGQGPEFLTYFNYEAQQDKSGLPNDRFSAERPEGSISTLTIQRTEQRDSAMYRCASSLDRGYQPQHFGDGTRLSIL.

This clonotype came up a few times. V gene TRBV7-2 combines with J gene TRBJ1-4; TRBD1 is a possible D gene (5 bases). Between the trimmed V and J ends, which lost 0 bases and 4 bases, there was a span of 15 bases. Germline V gene lookup returns CDR1 SGHTA and CDR2 FQGNSA. The CDR3 sequence is 17 residues long. The CDR3 protein is CASSLASTGLNNEKLFF. The CDR3 DNA reads TGTGCCAGCAGCTTAGCGAGCACGGGACTGAATAATGAAAAACTGTTTTTT. Variable domain in full (rest from reference TRBV7-2 and TRBJ1-4): GAGVSQSPSNKVTEKGKDVELRCDPISGHTALYWYRQSLGQGLEFLIYFQGNSAPDKSGLPSDRFSAERTGGSVSTLTIQRTQQEDSAVYLCASSLASTGLNNEKLFFGSGTQLSVL.

The chain employs TRBV6-2 or TRBV6-3 and TRBJ1-4; no clear D gene. Trimming removed 2 bases from V and 8 bases from J, with 9 bases in between. This CDR3 contains 13 residues. Germline V lookup: CDR1 MNHEY, CDR2 SVGEGT. The CDR3 sequence is CASSYPNEEKLFF. The CDR3 DNA sequence: TGTGCCAGCAGTTACCCCAACGAAGAAAAACTGTTTTTT.

This clonotype was detected only a few times. This chain uses TRBV10-3 with TRBJ2-1, with 13 bases identical to TRBD2. The CDR3 runs to 15 residues. With V trimmed by 8 bases and J by 7 bases, 8 bases remained unmatched. In germline, CDR1 is ENHRY, CDR2 SYGVKD. The DNA of the CDR3 is TGTGCCATCGCCCAGACTAGCGGGGGGAGTAATGAGCAGTTCTTC. Protein sequence: CAIAQTSGGSNEQFF.

The chain has TRBV7-9 and TRBJ2-7, with TRBD2 matching 9 bases. Looked up from germline, CDR1 is SEHNR and CDR2 is FQNEAQ (reference sequence). V dropped 5 bases and J dropped 0; count of bases not matched to a gene: 8. This CDR3 has 16 residues. For the CDR3, the DNA is TGTGCCAGCAGCCCACCCCGACTAGCGGCCTCCTACGAGCAGTACTTC. This codes for CASSPPRLAASYEQYF.

The chain is built from TRBV30 and TRBJ1-1, with D possibly being TRBD1 (5 bases). CDR1 and CDR2 from the germline V gene are GTSNPN and SVGIG (reference sequence). V was trimmed by 1 base and J by 1 base, leaving 10 bases between them. This CDR3 spans 14 amino acids. CDR3 sequence: CAWSGEGSNTEAFF. The CDR3 nucleotides are TGTGCCTGGAGTGGGGAGGGGTCGAACACTGAAGCTTTCTTT.

The sample holds a few counts of this clonotype. V usage is TRBV6-2 or TRBV6-3 and J usage is TRBJ1-5; possible D gene TRBD1, 5 bases. This CDR3 region has 17 residues. Germline lookup yields CDR1 MNHEY and CDR2 SVGEGT. V dropped 6 bases and J dropped 0 bases, with 18 bases sitting between them. DNA for the CDR3: TGTGCCAGCAGCCCACTAAAGGGGCCCTATAGCAATCAGCCCCAGCATTTT. Protein product: CASSPLKGPYSNQPQHF.

V gene TRBV12-3 or TRBV12-4 combines with J gene TRBJ1-2, with D uncertain. V lost 8 bases, J lost 7 bases, and 11 bases lay in between. The CDR3 runs to 11 residues. The CDR3 reads CASGEGSGYTF. CDR3 DNA sequence: TGTGCCAGCGGGGAGGGAAGTGGCTACACCTTC.

This clonotype was seen only a few times. The chain joins TRBV7-2 to TRBJ2-7, with D perhaps matching TRBD2 (5 bases). Trimming stripped 1 base from V and 3 bases from J, with 10 bases between. Germline V gives CDR1 SGHTA, CDR2 FQGNSA. The CDR3 totals 14 residues. CDR3 sequence: CASSLGGMVYEQYF. In nucleotides, the CDR3 is TGTGCCAGCAGCTTAGGAGGGATGGTCTACGAGCAGTACTTC.

The J gene is TRBJ2-3, the V gene TRBV7-2; TRBD1 agrees at 9 bases. This CDR3 region has 15 residues. V was pared by 4 bases and J by 6 bases, with 8 bases of the junction left unmatched. Germline CDR1 is SGHTA and CDR2 is FQGNSA. The CDR3 DNA sequence: TGTGCCAGCAGCTCCACAGGGGGCCCAGGGGATACGCAGTATTTT. It translates to CASSSTGGPGDTQYF.

The gene calls are TRBV2 and TRBJ2-2, with D unresolved. Germline assignment: CDR1 SNHLY and CDR2 FYNNEI. Deletions cut 1 base from V and 8 bases from J, with 2 bases between. CDR3 length: 11 amino acids. The CDR3 DNA reads as TGTGCCAGCAGTGAAGGGGGGGAGCTGTTTTTT. It specifies CASSEGGELFF.

The rearrangement joins TRBV2 to TRBJ1-3; D not resolved. This CDR3 contains 15 residues. The V gene lost 7 bases and the J gene lost 0 bases, with 13 bases spanning the gap. From germline, CDR1 is SNHLY and CDR2 FYNNEI. CDR3 residues: CASTEDQISGNTIYF. In nucleotides, the CDR3 is TGTGCCAGCACCGAGGACCAAATCTCTGGAAACACCATATATTTT.

The rearrangement joins TRBV7-8 to TRBJ2-1; TRBD1 agrees at 7 bases. The CDR3 sequence is 16 residues long. Germline CDR1 reads SGHVS; CDR2 reads FQNEAQ. J was trimmed by 2 bases and V by 2 bases; bases with no gene match: 6. The CDR3 reads CASSLPTGNTYNEQFF. Here the CDR3 DNA reads TGTGCCAGCAGCTTACCGACAGGGAACACCTACAATGAGCAGTTCTTC.

V is TRBV7-9 and J is TRBJ2-7, with D perhaps assigned TRBD1 or TRBD2 (6 bases each). Between the trimmed V and J ends, which lost 1 base and 3 bases, there was a span of 10 bases. Germline CDR1 is SEHNR and CDR2 is FQNEAQ (reference sequence). The CDR3 loop spans 14 amino acids. The CDR3 nucleotides are TGTGCCAGCAGCTTAGAGGGGGGAGGCTACGAGCAGTACTTC. The encoded protein is CASSLEGGGYEQYF.

This clonotype showed up just a few times. In nucleotides, the CDR3 is TGTGCCAGCGGACCCGGGACAGGAGCCTACAATGAGCAGTTCTTC. Its protein product is CASGPGTGAYNEQFF. The chain is built from TRBV6-1 and TRBJ2-1, with TRBD1 identical over 8 bases. From germline, CDR1 is MNHNS and CDR2 SASEGT. Losses at the gene ends were 8 bases for V and 2 bases for J; bases not matched to a gene: 8. The CDR3 runs 15 residues.

There are many counts of this clonotype. The chain recombines TRBV7-3 with TRBJ1-1; D unresolved. The germline V gene has CDR1 SGHTA and CDR2 FQGTGA. Trimming cost V 5 bases and J 1 base, with 8 bases left between them. This CDR3 spans 13 amino acids. The CDR3 DNA sequence: TGTGCCAGCAGCAGCCGGTGGAACACTGAAGCTTTCTTT. It translates to CASSSRWNTEAFF.

The V call is TRBV28, the J call TRBJ1-2; no definite D call. Germline values: CDR1 MDHEN, CDR2 SYDVKM. CDR3 length: 14 residues. V lost 6 bases and J lost 0, with 11 bases in between. CDR3 nucleotide sequence: TGTGCCAGCAGACACACGGTGGCTAACTATGGCTACACCTTC. Translated, it gives CASRHTVANYGYTF.

The rearrangement links TRBV7-9 to TRBJ2-7; 12 bases line up with TRBD1. Unmatched junction bases numbered 1, after V lost 1 base and J lost 3 bases. The CDR3 length is 15 residues. Germline loops: CDR1 SEHNR, CDR2 FQNEAQ (reference sequence). CDR3 sequence reads: CASSLGDRGLYEQYF. In nucleotides, the CDR3 is TGTGCCAGCAGCTTAGGGGACAGGGGGCTCTACGAGCAGTACTTC.

This clonotype was counted only a few times. The rearrangement links TRBV5-4 to TRBJ1-5, with 11 bases that match TRBD1. Trimming at V came to 3 bases and at J to 7 bases, leaving 12 bases not matched to a gene. Germline V lookup: CDR1 SGHNT, CDR2 YYREEE (reference sequence). This CDR3 has 17 residues. CDR3 nucleotide sequence: TGTGCCAGCAGCTCGAATGAAGGACAGGGGGCAGGCCAGCCCCAGCATTTT. It translates to CASSSNEGQGAGQPQHF. The whole variable domain, filled in from reference TRBV5-4 and TRBJ1-5, reads ETGVTQSPTHLIKTRGQQVTLRCSSQSGHNTVSWYQQALGQGPQFIFQYYREEENGRGNFPPRFSGLQFPNYSSELNVNALELDDSALYLCASSSNEGQGAGQPQHFGDGTRLSIL.

This rearrangement joins TRBV27 to TRBJ2-7; 12 nucleotides match TRBD2. CDR3 size: 14 residues. Germline V gene lookup returns CDR1 MNHEY and CDR2 SMNVEV (reference sequence). Unmatched junction bases numbered 5, after V lost 7 bases and J lost 4 bases. The CDR3 DNA sequence: TGTGCCAGCAAACTAGCGGGGGGATCTTACGAGCAGTACTTC. Protein sequence: CASKLAGGSYEQYF.

The sample holds many counts of this clonotype. V is TRBV18 and J is TRBJ2-2; 7 nucleotides match TRBD1. Unmatched junction bases numbered 1, after V lost 3 bases and J lost 3 bases. The CDR3 is 14 residues long. Germline CDR1 and CDR2: KGHSH and LQKENI. CDR3 coding DNA: TGTGCCAGCTCACCGACAGGGTACACCGGGGAGCTGTTTTTT. As protein: CASSPTGYTGELFF. Together with reference TRBV18 and TRBJ2-2, the CDR3 gives the full variable domain: NAGVMQNPRHLVRRRGQEARLRCSPMKGHSHVYWYRQLPEEGLKFMVYLQKENIIDESGMPKERFSAEFPKEGPSILRIQQVVRGDSAAYFCASSPTGYTGELFFGEGSRLTVL.